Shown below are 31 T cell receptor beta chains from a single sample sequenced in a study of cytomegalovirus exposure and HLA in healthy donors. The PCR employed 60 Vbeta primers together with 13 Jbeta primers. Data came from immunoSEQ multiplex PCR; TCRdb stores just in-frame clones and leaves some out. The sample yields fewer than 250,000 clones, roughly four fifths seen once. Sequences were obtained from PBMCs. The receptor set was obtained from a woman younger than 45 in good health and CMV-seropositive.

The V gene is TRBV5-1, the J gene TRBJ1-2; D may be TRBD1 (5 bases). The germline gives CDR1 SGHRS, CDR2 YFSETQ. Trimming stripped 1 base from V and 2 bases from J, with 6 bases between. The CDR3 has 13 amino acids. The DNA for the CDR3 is TGCGCCAGCAGCTTGTCAGGGAACTATGGCTACACCTTC. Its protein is CASSLSGNYGYTF.

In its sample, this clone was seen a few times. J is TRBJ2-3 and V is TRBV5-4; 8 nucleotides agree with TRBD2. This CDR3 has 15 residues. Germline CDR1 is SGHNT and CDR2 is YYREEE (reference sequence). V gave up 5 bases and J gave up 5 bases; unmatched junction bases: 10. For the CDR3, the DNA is TGTGCCAGCAGAAACCCCAGCGGGAGCGGAGATACGCAGTATTTT. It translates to CASRNPSGSGDTQYF.

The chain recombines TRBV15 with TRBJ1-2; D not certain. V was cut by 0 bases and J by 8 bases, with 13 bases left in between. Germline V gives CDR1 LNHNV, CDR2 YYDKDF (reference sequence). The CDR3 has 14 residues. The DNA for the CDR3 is TGTGCCACCAGCAGAGATCAGTCCTCGGGAGGCTACACCTTC. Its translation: CATSRDQSSGGYTF. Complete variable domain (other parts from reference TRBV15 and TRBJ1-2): DAMVIQNPRYQVTQFGKPVTLSCSQTLNHNVMYWYQQKSSQAPKLLFHYYDKDFNNEADTPDNFQSRRPNTSFCFLDIRSPGLGDTAMYLCATSRDQSSGGYTFGSGTRLTVV.

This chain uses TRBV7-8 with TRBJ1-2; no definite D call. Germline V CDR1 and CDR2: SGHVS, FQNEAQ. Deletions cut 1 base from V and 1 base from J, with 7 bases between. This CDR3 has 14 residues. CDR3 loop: CASSLGLVNYGYTF. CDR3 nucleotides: TGTGCCAGCAGCTTAGGGCTAGTTAACTATGGCTACACCTTC.

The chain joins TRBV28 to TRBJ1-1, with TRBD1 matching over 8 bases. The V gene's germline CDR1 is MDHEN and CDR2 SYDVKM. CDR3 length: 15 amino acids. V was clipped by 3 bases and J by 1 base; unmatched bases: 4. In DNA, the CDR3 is TGTGCCAGCAGTTTGCCCGGGACAGGGAACACTGAAGCTTTCTTT. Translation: CASSLPGTGNTEAFF.

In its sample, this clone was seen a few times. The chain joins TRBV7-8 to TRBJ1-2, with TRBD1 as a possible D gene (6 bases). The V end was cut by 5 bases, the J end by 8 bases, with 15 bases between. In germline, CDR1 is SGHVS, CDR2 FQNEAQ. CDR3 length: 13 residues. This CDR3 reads CASSNGQFEGYTF. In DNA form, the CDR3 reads TGTGCCAGCAGCAACGGACAGTTCGAAGGCTACACCTTC.

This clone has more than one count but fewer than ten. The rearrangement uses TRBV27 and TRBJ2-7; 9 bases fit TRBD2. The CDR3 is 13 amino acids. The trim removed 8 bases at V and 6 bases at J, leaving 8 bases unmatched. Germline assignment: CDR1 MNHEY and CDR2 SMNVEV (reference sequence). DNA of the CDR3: TGTGCCAGCGGCGAGGGACTAGCCGGCGAGCAGTACTTC. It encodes CASGEGLAGEQYF.

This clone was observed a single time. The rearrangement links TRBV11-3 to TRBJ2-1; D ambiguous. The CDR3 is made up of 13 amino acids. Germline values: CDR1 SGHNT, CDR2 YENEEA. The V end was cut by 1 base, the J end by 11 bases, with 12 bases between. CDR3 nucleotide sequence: TGTGCCAGCAGCTTAGTTTCCGCAGAACAGCAGTTCTTC. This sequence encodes CASSLVSAEQQFF. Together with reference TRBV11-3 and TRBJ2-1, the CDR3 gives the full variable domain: EAGVVQSPRYKIIEKKQPVAFWCNPISGHNTLYWYLQNLGQGPELLIRYENEEAVDDSQLPKDRFSAERLKGVDSTLKIQPAELGDSAVYLCASSLVSAEQQFFGPGTRLTVL.

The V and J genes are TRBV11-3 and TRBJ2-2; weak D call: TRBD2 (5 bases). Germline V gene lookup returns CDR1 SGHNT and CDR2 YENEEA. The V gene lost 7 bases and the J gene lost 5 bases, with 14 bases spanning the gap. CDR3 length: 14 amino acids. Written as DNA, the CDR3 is TGTGCCAGCAAGGAGGCGGCGTTGACCGGGGAGCTGTTTTTT. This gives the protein CASKEAALTGELFF. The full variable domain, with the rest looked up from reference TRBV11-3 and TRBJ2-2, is EAGVVQSPRYKIIEKKQPVAFWCNPISGHNTLYWYLQNLGQGPELLIRYENEEAVDDSQLPKDRFSAERLKGVDSTLKIQPAELGDSAVYLCASKEAALTGELFFGEGSRLTVL.

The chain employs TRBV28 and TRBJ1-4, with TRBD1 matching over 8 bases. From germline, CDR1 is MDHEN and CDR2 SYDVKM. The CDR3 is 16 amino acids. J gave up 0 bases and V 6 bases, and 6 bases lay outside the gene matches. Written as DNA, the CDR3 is TGTGCCAGCAGCCAGGGACAGGTTGCAACTAATGAAAAACTGTTTTTT. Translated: CASSQGQVATNEKLFF.

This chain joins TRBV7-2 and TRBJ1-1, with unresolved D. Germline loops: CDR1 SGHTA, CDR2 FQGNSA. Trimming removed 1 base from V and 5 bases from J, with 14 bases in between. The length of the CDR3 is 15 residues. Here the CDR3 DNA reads TGTGCCAGCAGCTTAGGAGCGGTGACGGTTACTGAAGCTTTCTTT. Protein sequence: CASSLGAVTVTEAFF.

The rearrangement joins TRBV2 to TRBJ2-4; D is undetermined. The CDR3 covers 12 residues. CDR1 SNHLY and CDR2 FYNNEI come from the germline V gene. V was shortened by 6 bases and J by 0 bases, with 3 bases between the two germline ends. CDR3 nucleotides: TGTGCCAGCAGCCTAGCCAAAAACATTCAGTACTTC. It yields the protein CASSLAKNIQYF.

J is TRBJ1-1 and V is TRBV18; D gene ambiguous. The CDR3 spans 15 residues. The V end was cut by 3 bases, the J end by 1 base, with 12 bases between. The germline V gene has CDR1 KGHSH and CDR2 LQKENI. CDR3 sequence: CASSPQLGGNTEAFF. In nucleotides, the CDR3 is TGTGCCAGCTCACCCCAGTTGGGAGGGAACACTGAAGCTTTCTTT.

The CDR3 loop is CASSLGGAGALYEQYF. The CDR3 nucleotides read TGTGCCAGCTCCCTCGGGGGGGCGGGAGCTCTCTACGAGCAGTACTTC. The chain has TRBV18 and TRBJ2-7; 8 nucleotides match TRBD2. CDR1 is KGHSH, CDR2 LQKENI, per germline. The trim removed 6 bases at V and 3 bases at J, leaving 13 bases unmatched. The CDR3 runs 16 residues.

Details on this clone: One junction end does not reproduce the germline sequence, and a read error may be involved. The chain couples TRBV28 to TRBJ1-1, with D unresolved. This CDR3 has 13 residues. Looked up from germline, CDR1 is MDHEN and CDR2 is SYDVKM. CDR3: CASSSPGNAEAFF. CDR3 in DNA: TGTGCCAGCAGCTCCCCGGGGAACGCTGAAGCTTTCTTT. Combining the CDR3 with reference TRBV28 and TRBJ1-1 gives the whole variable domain DVKVTQSSRYLVKRTGEKVFLECVQDMDHENMFWYRQDPGLGLRLIYFSYDVKMKEKGDIPEGYSVSREKKERFSLILESASTNQTSMYLCASSSPGNAEAFFGQGTRLTVV.

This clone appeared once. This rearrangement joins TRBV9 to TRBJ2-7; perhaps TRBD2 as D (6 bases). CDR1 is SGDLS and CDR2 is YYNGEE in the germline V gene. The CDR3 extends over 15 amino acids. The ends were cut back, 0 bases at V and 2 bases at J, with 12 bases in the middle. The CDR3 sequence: CASSVDGGPTYEQYF. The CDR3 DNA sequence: TGTGCCAGCAGCGTAGACGGGGGACCTACCTACGAGCAGTACTTC.

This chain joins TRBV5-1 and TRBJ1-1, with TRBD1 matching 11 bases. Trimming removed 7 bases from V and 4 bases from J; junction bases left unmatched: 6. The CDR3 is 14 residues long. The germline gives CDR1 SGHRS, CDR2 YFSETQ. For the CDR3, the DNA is TGCGCCAGCTTGCGGACAGGGGGCAGCACTGAAGCTTTCTTT. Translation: CASLRTGGSTEAFF.

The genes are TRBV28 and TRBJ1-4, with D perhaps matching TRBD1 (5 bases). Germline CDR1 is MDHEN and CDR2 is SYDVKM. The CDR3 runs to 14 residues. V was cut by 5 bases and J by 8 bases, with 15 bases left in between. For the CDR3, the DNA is TGTGCCAGCAGTCGTCCCACGGGACTCGAAAAACTGTTTTTT. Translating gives CASSRPTGLEKLFF.

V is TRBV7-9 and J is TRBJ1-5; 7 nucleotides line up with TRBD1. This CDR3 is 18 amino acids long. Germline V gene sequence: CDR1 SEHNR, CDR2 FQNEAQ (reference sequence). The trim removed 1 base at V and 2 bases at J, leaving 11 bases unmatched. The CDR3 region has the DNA TGTGCCAGCAGCTTAGGGACAGGAGGGCCCGGGGGCAATCAGCCCCAGCATTTT. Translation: CASSLGTGGPGGNQPQHF.

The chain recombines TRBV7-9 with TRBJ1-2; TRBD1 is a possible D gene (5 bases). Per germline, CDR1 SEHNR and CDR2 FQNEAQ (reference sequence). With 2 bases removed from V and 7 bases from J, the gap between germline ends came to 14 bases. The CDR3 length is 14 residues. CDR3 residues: CASSLPGGTTGYTF. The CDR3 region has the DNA TGTGCCAGCAGCTTACCCGGGGGAACGACTGGCTACACCTTC.

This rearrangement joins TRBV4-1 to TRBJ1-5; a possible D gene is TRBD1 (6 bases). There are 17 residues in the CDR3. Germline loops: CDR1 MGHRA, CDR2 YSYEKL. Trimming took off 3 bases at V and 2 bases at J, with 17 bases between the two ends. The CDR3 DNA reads TGCGCCAGCAGCCATGTAGACAGGTCCGGGGGCAATCAGCCCCAGCATTTT. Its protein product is CASSHVDRSGGNQPQHF.

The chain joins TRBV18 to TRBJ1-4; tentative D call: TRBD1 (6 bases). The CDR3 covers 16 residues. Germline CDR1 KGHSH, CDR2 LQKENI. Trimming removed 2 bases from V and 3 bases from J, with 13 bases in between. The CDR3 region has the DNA TGTGCCAGCTCACCAAACAGGGAAAAATCTAATGAAAAACTGTTTTTT. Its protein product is CASSPNREKSNEKLFF. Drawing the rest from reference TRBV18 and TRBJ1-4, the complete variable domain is NAGVMQNPRHLVRRRGQEARLRCSPMKGHSHVYWYRQLPEEGLKFMVYLQKENIIDESGMPKERFSAEFPKEGPSILRIQQVVRGDSAAYFCASSPNREKSNEKLFFGSGTQLSVL.

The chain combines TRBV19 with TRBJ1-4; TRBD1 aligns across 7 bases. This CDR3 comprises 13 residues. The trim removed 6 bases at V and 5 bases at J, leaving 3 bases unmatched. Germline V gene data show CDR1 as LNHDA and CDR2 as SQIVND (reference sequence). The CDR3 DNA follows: TGTGCCAGTAGGCCGGGACAGAATGAAAAACTGTTTTTT. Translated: CASRPGQNEKLFF.

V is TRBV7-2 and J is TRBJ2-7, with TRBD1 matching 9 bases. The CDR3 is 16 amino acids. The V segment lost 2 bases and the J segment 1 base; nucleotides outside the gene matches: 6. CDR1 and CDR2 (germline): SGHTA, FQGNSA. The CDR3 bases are TGTGCCAGCAGCTTAATCGCCGGGACAGGGTCCTACGAGCAGTACTTC. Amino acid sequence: CASSLIAGTGSYEQYF.

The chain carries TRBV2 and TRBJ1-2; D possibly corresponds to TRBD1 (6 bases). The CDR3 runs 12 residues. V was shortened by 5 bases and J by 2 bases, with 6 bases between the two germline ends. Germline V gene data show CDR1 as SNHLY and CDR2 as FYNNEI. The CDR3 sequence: CASSTGNYGYTF. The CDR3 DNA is TGTGCCAGCAGTACAGGGAACTATGGCTACACCTTC.

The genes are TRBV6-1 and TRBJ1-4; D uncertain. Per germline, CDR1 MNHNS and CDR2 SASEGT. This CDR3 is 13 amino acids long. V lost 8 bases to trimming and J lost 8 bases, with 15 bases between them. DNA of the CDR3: TGTGCCAGCTTCGGCAGGTGGATGGAAAAACTGTTTTTT. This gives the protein CASFGRWMEKLFF.

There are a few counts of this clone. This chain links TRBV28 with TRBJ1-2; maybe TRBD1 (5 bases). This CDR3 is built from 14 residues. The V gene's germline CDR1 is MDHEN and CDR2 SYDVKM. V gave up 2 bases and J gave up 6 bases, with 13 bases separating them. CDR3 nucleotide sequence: TGTGCCAGCAGTTTACCAGGGCTTGGCCATGGCTACACCTTC. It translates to CASSLPGLGHGYTF.

The CDR3 region has the DNA TGTGCCAGCAGCATCGACAGGGGTGGGCAGCCCCAGCATTTT. Its translation is CASSIDRGGQPQHF. This chain joins TRBV7-6 and TRBJ1-5, with 8 bases lining up with TRBD1. The CDR3 sequence is 14 residues long. J gave up 7 bases and V 5 bases, and 7 bases lay outside the gene matches. Looked up from germline, CDR1 is SGHVS and CDR2 is FNYEAQ. Using reference TRBV7-6 and TRBJ1-5 for the parts outside the CDR3, the full variable domain is GAGVSQSPRYKVTKRGQDVALRCDPISGHVSLYWYRQALGQGPEFLTYFNYEAQQDKSGLPNDRFSAERPEGSISTLTIQRTEQRDSAMYRCASSIDRGGQPQHFGDGTRLSIL.

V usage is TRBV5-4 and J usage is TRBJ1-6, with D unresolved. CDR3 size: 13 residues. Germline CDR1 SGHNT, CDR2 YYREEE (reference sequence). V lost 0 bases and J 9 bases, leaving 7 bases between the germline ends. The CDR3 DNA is TGTGCCAGCAGCTTGGCCCCAGGTTCACCCCTCCACTTT. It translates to CASSLAPGSPLHF.

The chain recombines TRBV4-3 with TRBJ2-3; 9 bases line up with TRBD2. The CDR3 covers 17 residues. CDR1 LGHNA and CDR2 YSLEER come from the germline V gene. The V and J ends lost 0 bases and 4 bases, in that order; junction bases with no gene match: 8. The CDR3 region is CASSQEKAGGPADTQYF. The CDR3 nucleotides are TGCGCCAGCAGCCAAGAGAAGGCGGGAGGGCCGGCAGATACGCAGTATTTT.

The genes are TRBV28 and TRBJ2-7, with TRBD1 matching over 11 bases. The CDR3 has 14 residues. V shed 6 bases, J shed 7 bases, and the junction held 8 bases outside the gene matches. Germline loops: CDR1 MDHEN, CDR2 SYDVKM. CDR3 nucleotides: TGTGCCAGCAGACGCGCGGGACAGGGGGAAGAGCAGTACTTC. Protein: CASRRAGQGEEQYF.